The TCR beta chain under discussion was sequenced for a study of T cell responses to AZD1222 COVID-19 vaccine. Method: immunoSEQ multiplex PCR; TCRdb's copy keeps in-frame clones and lacks some. The table lists just over 80,000 clones, 85% to 90% of them singletons. The CDR3 covers 15 residues. The V gene end was trimmed by 2 bases and the J gene end by 2 bases; junction bases not matched to a gene: 5. In germline, CDR1 is SGHDT, CDR2 YYEEEE. The clonotype was recovered from an adult in good health. The genes are TRBV5-6 and TRBJ2-7, with 9 nucleotides matching TRBD1. Sample: peripheral blood, taken on day 0 of AZD1222 vaccination. This chain's CDR3 is CASSLSTGGPYEQYF. CDR3 bases: TGTGCCAGCAGCTTATCCACAGGGGGCCCCTACGAGCAGTACTTC.